Listed below are T cell receptor beta chains from one sample, sequenced in a study of CD8+ T cells in alopecia areata. Generated by immunoSEQ multiplex PCR, the TCRdb table keeps only in-frame clones and is missing some. Of 110,000 to 150,000 clones in the sample, about 88% were seen once. Sequences were derived from CD8+ T cells sorted from blood, sampled at week 4, from a patient treated with tofacitinib. These receptors all come from a human donor with alopecia areata. CDR3s include the opening cysteine and the closing phenylalanine or tryptophan. The order of the fields is D gene, J gene, clone size, V gene, CDR3 DNA, CDR3 protein. D genes are given only for firm matches. Size is omitted from some rows. Given values are once, few, many or a class for expanded clones.

d_gene: -; j_gene: TRBJ2-7; abundance: -; v_gene: TRBV7-9; CDR3nt: TGTGCCAGCAGCTTAGGAGGGGGGAACGAGCAGTACTTC; CDR3aa: CASSLGGGNEQYF
d_gene: TRBD2; j_gene: TRBJ2-7; abundance: -; v_gene: TRBV4-1; CDR3nt: TGCGCCAGCAGCCACCCCGGACTAGCGGGTGAGCAGTACTTC; CDR3aa: CASSHPGLAGEQYF
d_gene: -; j_gene: TRBJ2-3; abundance: -; v_gene: TRBV27; CDR3nt: TGTGCCACAGGGTTTATGACAGATACGCAGTATTTT; CDR3aa: CATGFMTDTQYF
d_gene: -; j_gene: TRBJ1-1; abundance: -; v_gene: TRBV19; CDR3nt: TGTGCCAGTAGTGACGGCATGAACACTGAAGCTTTCTTT; CDR3aa: CASSDGMNTEAFF
d_gene: -; j_gene: TRBJ2-3; abundance: -; v_gene: TRBV27; CDR3nt: TGTGCCAGCAGTTTGGTAGCCACAGATACGCAGTATTTT; CDR3aa: CASSLVATDTQYF
d_gene: TRBD1; j_gene: TRBJ2-1; abundance: -; v_gene: TRBV6-5; CDR3nt: TGTGCCAGCAGTTACGGACAGGGCTCCTACAATGAGCAGTTCTTC; CDR3aa: CASSYGQGSYNEQFF
d_gene: TRBD2; j_gene: TRBJ2-3; abundance: few; v_gene: TRBV6-1; CDR3nt: TGTGCCAGCAGGTCTGGACTAGCGGGCACAGATACGCAGTATTTT; CDR3aa: CASRSGLAGTDTQYF
d_gene: TRBD2; j_gene: TRBJ2-1; abundance: -; v_gene: TRBV7-4; CDR3nt: TGTGCCAGCAGCTTAGAACTAGCGGGAACCCCTAACTACAATGAGCAGTTCTTC; CDR3aa: CASSLELAGTPNYNEQFF
d_gene: -; j_gene: TRBJ1-5; abundance: -; v_gene: TRBV2; CDR3nt: TGTGCCAGCAGCCCGGGAGCCCAGAATAATCAGCCCCAGCATTTT; CDR3aa: CASSPGAQNNQPQHF
d_gene: -; j_gene: TRBJ1-6; abundance: -; v_gene: TRBV13; CDR3nt: TGTGCCAGCAGCTTACCAAATTCACCCCTCCACTTT; CDR3aa: CASSLPNSPLHF
d_gene: -; j_gene: TRBJ2-7; abundance: -; v_gene: TRBV27; CDR3nt: TGTGCCAGCAGCCTCTGGGGTGGGGTGAGCTCCTACGAGCAGTACTTC; CDR3aa: CASSLWGGVSSYEQYF
d_gene: TRBD1; j_gene: TRBJ2-2; abundance: -; v_gene: TRBV5-1; CDR3nt: TGCGCCAGCAGCCCGGACAGGGCGAAAACCGGGGAGCTGTTTTTT; CDR3aa: CASSPDRAKTGELFF
d_gene: TRBD2; j_gene: TRBJ2-7; abundance: -; v_gene: TRBV7-9; CDR3nt: TGTGCCAGCAGCTTAGCTAGCGGGAGCTACGAGCAGTACTTC; CDR3aa: CASSLASGSYEQYF
d_gene: -; j_gene: TRBJ2-1; abundance: few; v_gene: TRBV11-2; CDR3nt: TGTGCCAGCCTCCGGGGCGATGAGCAGTTCTTC; CDR3aa: CASLRGDEQFF
d_gene: -; j_gene: TRBJ2-1; abundance: few; v_gene: TRBV29-1; CDR3nt: TGCAGCGTTCCTGGGGGAAACAATGAGCAGTTCTTC; CDR3aa: CSVPGGNNEQFF
d_gene: -; j_gene: TRBJ1-1; abundance: -; v_gene: TRBV5-1; CDR3nt: TGCGCCAGCAGCTTGGATCCCCCCAGGGCGAACACTGAAGCTTTCTTT; CDR3aa: CASSLDPPRANTEAFF
d_gene: TRBD2; j_gene: TRBJ2-1; abundance: -; v_gene: TRBV29-1; CDR3nt: TGCAGCGCAATTCTAGCGGGGGACAATGAGCAGTTCTTC; CDR3aa: CSAILAGDNEQFF
d_gene: -; j_gene: TRBJ1-1; abundance: -; v_gene: TRBV6-5; CDR3nt: TGTGCCAGCAGCCTTTTGTTTGACACTGAAGCTTTCTTT; CDR3aa: CASSLLFDTEAFF
d_gene: -; j_gene: TRBJ2-1; abundance: -; v_gene: TRBV5-6; CDR3nt: TGTGCCAGCAGCTTGGGGGTAAACTACAATGAGCAGTTCTTC; CDR3aa: CASSLGVNYNEQFF
d_gene: -; j_gene: TRBJ1-1; abundance: -; v_gene: TRBV7-8; CDR3nt: TGTGCCAGCAGCCACAGGGACGGAGCTGAAGCTTTCTTT; CDR3aa: CASSHRDGAEAFF
d_gene: -; j_gene: TRBJ2-6; abundance: -; v_gene: TRBV9; CDR3nt: TGTGCCAGCAGCGCCGAGGGTTCTGGGGCCAACGTCCTGACTTTC; CDR3aa: CASSAEGSGANVLTF
d_gene: -; j_gene: TRBJ1-2; abundance: -; v_gene: TRBV29-1; CDR3nt: TGCAGCGTCGTCCTGTTGGACGGCTACACCTTC; CDR3aa: CSVVLLDGYTF
d_gene: TRBD1; j_gene: TRBJ2-5; abundance: -; v_gene: TRBV4-1; CDR3nt: TGCGCCAGCAGTCACTTAGGACAGGGGGACCAAGAGACCCAGTACTTC; CDR3aa: CASSHLGQGDQETQYF
d_gene: TRBD1; j_gene: TRBJ1-1; abundance: once; v_gene: TRBV29-1; CDR3nt: TGCAGCGTTGAGGAGGGGGCGGCTGAAGCTTTCTTT; CDR3aa: CSVEEGAAEAFF
d_gene: TRBD2; j_gene: TRBJ2-1; abundance: -; v_gene: TRBV29-1; CDR3nt: TGCAGCGTCCCCCACGGGGGGAGCGGGGGGGCCAATGAGCAGTTCTTC; CDR3aa: CSVPHGGSGGANEQFF
d_gene: -; j_gene: TRBJ2-7; abundance: -; v_gene: TRBV5-1; CDR3nt: TGCGCCAGCAGCTTCGACAGCTCCTACGAGCAGTACTTC; CDR3aa: CASSFDSSYEQYF
d_gene: -; j_gene: TRBJ2-1; abundance: -; v_gene: TRBV30; CDR3nt: TGTGCCTGGAGTGACCCTAGCAATGAGCAGTTCTTC; CDR3aa: CAWSDPSNEQFF
d_gene: TRBD1; j_gene: TRBJ2-7; abundance: -; v_gene: TRBV11-2; CDR3nt: TGTGCCAGCAGCTTCGCTCCGGGACAGGGTTCCTACGAGCAGTACTTC; CDR3aa: CASSFAPGQGSYEQYF
d_gene: -; j_gene: TRBJ1-3; abundance: -; v_gene: TRBV18; CDR3nt: TGTGCCAGCTCACCAGGCGACCCCATATATTTT; CDR3aa: CASSPGDPIYF
d_gene: TRBD1; j_gene: TRBJ1-5; abundance: -; v_gene: TRBV5-6; CDR3nt: TGTGCCAGCAGCTTCAGGGGACAGAGCAATCAGCCCCAGCATTTT; CDR3aa: CASSFRGQSNQPQHF
d_gene: TRBD1; j_gene: TRBJ2-7; abundance: -; v_gene: TRBV5-6; CDR3nt: TGTGCCAGCAGCTTGTTACAGGGGTTCTACGAGCAGTACTTC; CDR3aa: CASSLLQGFYEQYF
d_gene: TRBD1; j_gene: TRBJ2-2; abundance: -; v_gene: TRBV2; CDR3nt: TGTGCCAGCATGACAGGGGCCGGGGAGCTGTTTTTT; CDR3aa: CASMTGAGELFF
d_gene: TRBD1; j_gene: TRBJ1-2; abundance: -; v_gene: TRBV5-6; CDR3nt: TGTGCCAGCAGCTTCCCCGGGACAGGGTACGGCTACACCTTC; CDR3aa: CASSFPGTGYGYTF
d_gene: -; j_gene: TRBJ2-3; abundance: -; v_gene: TRBV11-2; CDR3nt: TGTGCCAGCAGCCCATCGGATACGCAGTATTTT; CDR3aa: CASSPSDTQYF
d_gene: -; j_gene: TRBJ1-5; abundance: -; v_gene: TRBV6-5; CDR3nt: TGTGCCAGCAGCCAGGGGATTGACAATCAGCCCCAGCATTTT; CDR3aa: CASSQGIDNQPQHF
d_gene: TRBD2; j_gene: TRBJ2-3; abundance: -; v_gene: TRBV9; CDR3nt: TGTGCCAGCAGCACGAGCGGGAGGGCTAATCTGGCAGATACGCAGTATTTT; CDR3aa: CASSTSGRANLADTQYF
d_gene: TRBD1; j_gene: TRBJ2-7; abundance: -; v_gene: TRBV5-4; CDR3nt: TGTGCCAGCAGGCCAGGACAGGACCCCTACGAGCAGTACTTC; CDR3aa: CASRPGQDPYEQYF
d_gene: TRBD1; j_gene: TRBJ2-7; abundance: -; v_gene: TRBV10-3; CDR3nt: TGTGCCATCAGGCCGGACAGGGTCTACGAGCAGTACTTC; CDR3aa: CAIRPDRVYEQYF
d_gene: TRBD2; j_gene: TRBJ2-5; abundance: -; v_gene: TRBV25-1; CDR3nt: TGTGCCAGCAGTGAAGAGGGAGGGCCGCAGGAGACCCAGTACTTC; CDR3aa: CASSEEGGPQETQYF
d_gene: -; j_gene: TRBJ2-3; abundance: -; v_gene: TRBV6-5; CDR3nt: TGTGCCAGCAGTTCTTTCGGGTCATCCACAGATACGCAGTATTTT; CDR3aa: CASSSFGSSTDTQYF
d_gene: TRBD1; j_gene: TRBJ2-1; abundance: -; v_gene: TRBV19; CDR3nt: TGTGCCAGTAGTATTTTAGGGACCGGGACAGGGTACAATGAGCAGTTCTTC; CDR3aa: CASSILGTGTGYNEQFF
d_gene: -; j_gene: TRBJ2-3; abundance: once; v_gene: TRBV7-3; CDR3nt: TGTGCCAGCAGCTCTCTCCTCGGGGATACGCAGTATTTT; CDR3aa: CASSSLLGDTQYF
d_gene: TRBD2; j_gene: TRBJ2-3; abundance: -; v_gene: TRBV27; CDR3nt: TGTGCCAGCAGGCAAACTAGCGGGAGTAAGGCAGATACGCAGTATTTT; CDR3aa: CASRQTSGSKADTQYF
d_gene: TRBD1; j_gene: TRBJ2-2; abundance: -; v_gene: TRBV19; CDR3nt: TGTGCCAGTAGTCCACGGGACAGGGCCACCGGGGAGCTGTTTTTT; CDR3aa: CASSPRDRATGELFF
d_gene: TRBD1; j_gene: TRBJ1-5; abundance: -; v_gene: TRBV29-1; CDR3nt: TGCAGCGCCGGGACAGGGATAAATCAGCCCCAGCATTTT; CDR3aa: CSAGTGINQPQHF
d_gene: -; j_gene: TRBJ2-2; abundance: -; v_gene: TRBV25-1; CDR3nt: TGTGCCAGCAGCCACCCCGACGGGACTTACACCGGGGAGCTGTTTTTT; CDR3aa: CASSHPDGTYTGELFF
d_gene: -; j_gene: TRBJ2-5; abundance: -; v_gene: TRBV7-9; CDR3nt: TGTGCCAGCAGCTTCTTGGACACATACCTAGAGACCCAGTACTTC; CDR3aa: CASSFLDTYLETQYF
d_gene: TRBD2; j_gene: TRBJ2-7; abundance: -; v_gene: TRBV4-1; CDR3nt: TGCGCCAGCAGCCAAGAGAAAGGCGGGGGCTACGAGCAGTACTTC; CDR3aa: CASSQEKGGGYEQYF
d_gene: -; j_gene: TRBJ1-1; abundance: -; v_gene: TRBV29-1; CDR3nt: TGCAGCGTTGAAGGAAGTCCAGGGGCGGACACTGAAGCTTTCTTT; CDR3aa: CSVEGSPGADTEAFF
d_gene: -; j_gene: TRBJ1-6; abundance: few; v_gene: TRBV19; CDR3nt: TGTGCCAGTAGTATCGGAGGTAATTCACCCCTCCACTTT; CDR3aa: CASSIGGNSPLHF
d_gene: -; j_gene: TRBJ2-1; abundance: -; v_gene: TRBV30; CDR3nt: TGTTCGGCGACAAAGGGCTCCTACAATGAGCAGTTCTTC; CDR3aa: CSATKGSYNEQFF
d_gene: -; j_gene: TRBJ2-1; abundance: -; v_gene: TRBV5-6; CDR3nt: TGTGCCAGCAGCTTGATAAATGAGCAGTTCTTC; CDR3aa: CASSLINEQFF
d_gene: TRBD2; j_gene: TRBJ2-5; abundance: few; v_gene: TRBV5-1; CDR3nt: TGCGCCAGCAGCTCCTTCTTCACGGACGGACTAGCGGGAACTGGGGAGACCCAGTACTTC; CDR3aa: CASSSFFTDGLAGTGETQYF
d_gene: TRBD2; j_gene: TRBJ2-7; abundance: -; v_gene: TRBV30; CDR3nt: TGTGCCTGGAGGACTTCATTGGGTCTAGCGGGAGACGAGCAGTACTTC; CDR3aa: CAWRTSLGLAGDEQYF
d_gene: -; j_gene: TRBJ2-3; abundance: -; v_gene: TRBV7-2; CDR3nt: TGTGCCAGCAGCTTATCCCTAGATACGCAGTATTTT; CDR3aa: CASSLSLDTQYF
d_gene: -; j_gene: TRBJ2-7; abundance: -; v_gene: TRBV2; CDR3nt: TGTGCCAGCAGGGTAAACTACGAGCAGTACTTC; CDR3aa: CASRVNYEQYF
d_gene: TRBD1; j_gene: TRBJ2-3; abundance: -; v_gene: TRBV7-3; CDR3nt: TGTGCCAGCAGCTGGACAGGGATGGAGACAGATACGCAGTATTTT; CDR3aa: CASSWTGMETDTQYF
d_gene: -; j_gene: TRBJ2-7; abundance: -; v_gene: TRBV30; CDR3nt: TGTGCCTGGAGTTCTCCCCCTGGTCCCGGGACCCCCGAGCAGTACTTC; CDR3aa: CAWSSPPGPGTPEQYF
d_gene: -; j_gene: TRBJ2-7; abundance: -; v_gene: TRBV27; CDR3nt: TGTGCCAGCAGCATGACCGGGGCGTCCGAGCAGTACTTC; CDR3aa: CASSMTGASEQYF